These 21 T cell receptor beta chains share one sample of origin, sequenced in a study of blood T cell repertoires in COVID-19. Here immunoSEQ multiplex PCR was the method, and the copy in TCRdb shows in-frame clones only, minus some. This sample has about 480,000 clones, with about 90% found just once. Specimen: PBMCs or T cells enriched from blood (not recorded which). The receptor source for this set is a young woman with acute COVID-19.

This clone is a singleton in its sample. The chain links TRBV5-1 to TRBJ2-7, with TRBD1 matching over 9 bases. From germline, CDR1 is SGHRS and CDR2 YFSETQ. The V segment lost 7 bases and the J segment 4 bases; nucleotides outside the gene matches: 9. This CDR3 is 14 amino acids long. In DNA form, the CDR3 reads TGCGCCAGCGTTTCGGGGACAGGGACTTACGAGCAGTACTTC. It yields the protein CASVSGTGTYEQYF.

V is TRBV7-9 and J is TRBJ2-3, with D perhaps matching TRBD1 (7 bases). The CDR3 is 14 amino acids. Germline CDR1 is SEHNR and CDR2 is FQNEAQ (reference sequence). Trimming left V 4 bases short and J 4 bases short, with 12 bases between. CDR3 sequence (DNA): TGTGCCAGCAGCTATACAGGGGAGGCAGATACGCAGTATTTT. It codes for CASSYTGEADTQYF.

V gene TRBV15 combines with J gene TRBJ2-7; 10 bases are a match to TRBD1. Germline lookup yields CDR1 LNHNV and CDR2 YYDKDF (reference sequence). The CDR3 is 16 amino acids. J was trimmed by 4 bases and V by 4 bases; bases with no gene match: 10. CDR3 DNA: TGTGCCACCAGCACCGCGCGACAGGGGGCTTTATACGAGCAGTACTTC. This translates into CATSTARQGALYEQYF.

This clone was found a few times. The V gene is TRBV9, the J gene TRBJ2-1; 14 bases align to TRBD2. V was pared by 2 bases and J by 4 bases, with 5 bases of the junction left unmatched. The CDR3 covers 17 residues. Germline V gene lookup returns CDR1 SGDLS and CDR2 YYNGEE. The CDR3, as DNA: TGTGCCAGCAGCGTCAGGGGGACTAGCGGGGGATACAATGAGCAGTTCTTC. This encodes CASSVRGTSGGYNEQFF.

The V and J genes are TRBV6-2 or TRBV6-3 and TRBJ1-3, with a possible D match to TRBD1 (5 bases). Looked up from germline, CDR1 is MNHEY and CDR2 is SVGEGT. Trimming removed 5 bases at V and 4 bases at J, with 15 bases between. This CDR3 is 15 amino acids long. The CDR3 protein is CASSQGTNPGNTIYF. CDR3 coding DNA: TGTGCCAGCAGTCAAGGGACTAACCCCGGAAACACCATATATTTT.

The chain combines TRBV6-6 with TRBJ1-1, with 9 positions matching TRBD1. V trimming: 7 bases; J trimming: 6 bases; junction bases outside the gene matches: 6. Germline assignment: CDR1 MNHNY and CDR2 SVGAGI (reference sequence). This CDR3 spans 13 amino acids. The CDR3: CASNQGQGSEAFF. The DNA for the CDR3 is TGTGCCAGCAACCAGGGACAGGGTTCTGAAGCTTTCTTT.

The rearrangement joins TRBV19 to TRBJ2-2, with 8 nucleotides matching TRBD2. The V gene's germline CDR1 is LNHDA and CDR2 SQIVND (reference sequence). This CDR3 is built from 12 residues. CDR3 sequence: CASTSGAGELFF. CDR3 coding DNA: TGTGCATCAACTAGCGGCGCCGGGGAGCTGTTTTTT.

The chain couples TRBV19 to TRBJ2-5, with 8 bases fitting TRBD2. CDR1 LNHDA and CDR2 SQIVND come from the germline V gene (reference sequence). V trimming: 6 bases; J trimming: 5 bases; junction bases outside the gene matches: 8. The CDR3 is 14 residues long. The CDR3 DNA sequence: TGTGCCAGTAGCCCGGGGCCGGGAGGGGAGACCCAGTACTTC. As protein: CASSPGPGGETQYF.

The rearrangement joins TRBV20-1 to TRBJ2-7; TRBD1 aligns across 9 bases. V was clipped by 3 bases and J by 5 bases; unmatched bases: 11. The germline V gene has CDR1 DFQATT and CDR2 SNEGSKA (reference sequence). CDR3 length equals 15 residues. CDR3 residues: CSASRQGEGRDEQYF. CDR3 DNA sequence: TGCAGTGCTAGTAGACAGGGGGAGGGTCGTGACGAGCAGTACTTC.

The chain links TRBV9 to TRBJ1-4, with D possibly being TRBD1 (6 bases). The CDR3 extends over 16 amino acids. Per the germline V gene, CDR1 is SGDLS and CDR2 is YYNGEE. V lost 3 bases and J 7 bases, leaving 19 bases between the germline ends. The CDR3 reads CASSGASGQPSEKLFF. Written as DNA, the CDR3 is TGTGCCAGCAGCGGAGCTTCAGGACAGCCGAGTGAAAAACTGTTTTTT.

This clone was detected once. V usage is TRBV4-1 and J usage is TRBJ1-5; weak D call: TRBD1 (6 bases). From germline, CDR1 is MGHRA and CDR2 YSYEKL. This CDR3 comprises 16 residues. Trimming pared 0 bases from V and 4 bases from J, leaving 13 bases between. The CDR3 sequence: CASSQDQGRSNQPQHF. The CDR3 DNA reads TGCGCCAGCAGCCAAGATCAGGGGAGATCAAATCAGCCCCAGCATTTT.

The chain employs TRBV5-5 and TRBJ2-7; perhaps TRBD2 as D (6 bases). This CDR3 comprises 16 residues. The germline V gene encodes CDR1 SGHKS and CDR2 YYEKEE (reference sequence). Trimming left V 3 bases short and J 0 bases short, with 16 bases between. The CDR3 DNA follows: TGTGCCAGCAGCTGGTCGGGACTGGGGAGCTCCTACGAGCAGTACTTC. Protein sequence: CASSWSGLGSSYEQYF.

V is TRBV6-5 and J is TRBJ2-5; 7 positions agree with TRBD1. Germline V gives CDR1 MNHEY, CDR2 SVGAGI. There are 15 residues in the CDR3. The ends lost 8 bases at V and 1 base at J; junction bases unmatched: 10. In DNA form, the CDR3 reads TGTGCCAGCCACTATCGGACAGGATCCCAAGAGACCCAGTACTTC. Protein sequence: CASHYRTGSQETQYF.

The gene calls are TRBV14 and TRBJ1-2; maybe TRBD1 (5 bases). CDR3 length: 14 amino acids. The germline gives CDR1 SGHDN, CDR2 FVKESK. V lost 4 bases and J lost 4, with 13 bases in between. DNA for the CDR3: TGTGCCAGCAGCCGGCTCCTGGGGGGCTATGGCTACACCTTC. The encoded protein is CASSRLLGGYGYTF.

The gene calls are TRBV15 and TRBJ2-7; 7 nucleotides line up with TRBD1. CDR3 size: 14 residues. The ends lost 4 bases at V and 4 bases at J; junction bases unmatched: 7. Germline V gene lookup returns CDR1 LNHNV and CDR2 YYDKDF (reference sequence). CDR3 protein: CATSTGTVAYEQYF. The DNA of the CDR3 is TGTGCCACCAGCACCGGGACAGTTGCGTACGAGCAGTACTTC.

V usage is TRBV9 and J usage is TRBJ2-1; TRBD1 matches 9 bases. The V segment lost 0 bases and the J segment 3 bases; nucleotides outside the gene matches: 4. Germline CDR1 SGDLS, CDR2 YYNGEE. CDR3 length equals 16 residues. CDR3 bases: TGTGCCAGCAGCGTAGGAACAGGGGGCGGCTACAATGAGCAGTTCTTC. This codes for CASSVGTGGGYNEQFF.

This clone was observed a single time. This chain uses TRBV2 with TRBJ2-2; TRBD1 might be the D (6 bases). Looked up from germline, CDR1 is SNHLY and CDR2 is FYNNEI. The CDR3 runs to 15 residues. V dropped 4 bases and J dropped 2 bases, with 11 bases sitting between them. The CDR3 sequence is CASSVQGRNTGELFF. For the CDR3, the DNA is TGTGCCAGCAGTGTACAGGGAAGAAACACCGGGGAGCTGTTTTTT.

V is TRBV7-9 and J is TRBJ1-1; 7 nucleotides align to TRBD1. Germline V CDR1 and CDR2: SEHNR, FQNEAQ (reference sequence). V lost 5 bases, J lost 3 bases, and 9 bases stayed unmatched. CDR3 length equals 15 residues. The CDR3 DNA reads as TGTGCCAGCAGCCCCGCGACAGGGAGGCACACTGAAGCTTTCTTT. Residues: CASSPATGRHTEAFF. The entire variable domain, with the rest obtained from reference TRBV7-9 and TRBJ1-1, is as follows: DTGVSQNPRHKITKRGQNVTFRCDPISEHNRLYWYRQTLGQGPEFLTYFQNEAQLEKSRLLSDRFSAERPKGSFSTLEIQRTEQGDSAMYLCASSPATGRHTEAFFGQGTRLTVV.

This clone was detected once. The chain has TRBV4-1 and TRBJ2-5, with 8 nucleotides matching TRBD2. CDR1 and CDR2 (germline): MGHRA, YSYEKL. Trimming cost V 1 base and J 2 bases; bases outside gene matches: 3. This CDR3 contains 15 residues. In DNA, the CDR3 is TGCGCCAGCAGCCAAGGATTAGCGGGGCAAGAGACCCAGTACTTC. As protein: CASSQGLAGQETQYF.

This chain uses TRBV13 with TRBJ1-2; D gene uncertain. The CDR3 runs to 16 residues. Trimming shortened V by 7 bases and J by 3 bases, and 21 bases separated the two germline ends. Germline V gene sequence: CDR1 PRHDT, CDR2 FYEKMQ (reference sequence). Here the CDR3 reads CASTSFGGRSHYGYTF. The DNA of the CDR3 is TGTGCCAGCACCTCCTTCGGAGGGAGGTCTCACTATGGCTACACCTTC.

This chain connects TRBV2 to TRBJ2-7; 7 nucleotides agree with TRBD1. Germline-derived CDR1 and CDR2 are SNHLY and FYNNEI. With 3 bases clipped from V and 6 bases from J, the junction kept 5 bases outside the gene matches. This CDR3 contains 13 residues. CDR3 sequence: CASSETGQGEQYF. DNA of the CDR3: TGTGCCAGCAGTGAGACAGGGCAAGGCGAGCAGTACTTC.